One T cell receptor (beta chain) is described in this entry. This sample was included in a study of blood T cell repertoires in COVID-19. On the study more broadly: Samples representing acute and convalescent COVID-19 were sourced from the United States, Italy and Spain. Sources were T cells, B-cell-depleted T cells, or PBMCs; the material itself was cDNA or gDNA.

How the authors handled the data: Estimation of nucleated cell counts relied on the amplification of reference gene primers. Only in-frame clones appear in the TCRdb table, and some are missing; sequencing was by immunoSEQ multiplex PCR. V and J calls and clone size come straight from that table; D and trimming were deduced from the DNA. The top ten hold roughly 3% of the sample, which has some 65,000 clones, around 93% seen once. Trimming took 3 bases from V and 2 from J, leaving 13 bases between them. Germline CDR1 reads SGHRS; CDR2 reads YFSETQ. This CDR3 is 15 amino acids long. The clonotype comes from a man aged 70 or older with active COVID-19. Sequencing input: peripheral blood. This chain connects TRBV5-1 to TRBJ2-3, with D perhaps TRBD2 (6 bases). CDR3 bases: TGCGCCAGCAGCTGGAGGGGACTCATCACAGATACGCAGTATTTT. Translating gives CASSWRGLITDTQYF.